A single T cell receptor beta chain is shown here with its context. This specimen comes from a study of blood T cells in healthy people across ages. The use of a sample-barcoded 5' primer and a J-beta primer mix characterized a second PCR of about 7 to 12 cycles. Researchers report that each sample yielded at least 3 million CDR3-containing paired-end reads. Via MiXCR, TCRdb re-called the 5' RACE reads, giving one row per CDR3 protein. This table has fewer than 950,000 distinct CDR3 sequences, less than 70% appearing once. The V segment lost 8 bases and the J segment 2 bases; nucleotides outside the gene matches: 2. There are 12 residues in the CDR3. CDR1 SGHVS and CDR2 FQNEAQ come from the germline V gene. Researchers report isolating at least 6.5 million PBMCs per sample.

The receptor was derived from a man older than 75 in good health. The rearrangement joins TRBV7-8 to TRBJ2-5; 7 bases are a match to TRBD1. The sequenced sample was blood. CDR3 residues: CASWDRQETQYF. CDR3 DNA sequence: TGTGCCAGCTGGGACAGACAAGAGACCCAGTACTTC.